Presented here are 6 T cell receptor beta chains from one specimen sequenced in a study of cytomegalovirus exposure and HLA in healthy donors. In the PCR, 60 Vbeta and 13 Jbeta primers were used. Clones were sequenced by immunoSEQ multiplex PCR, and TCRdb holds only the in-frame ones, with some missing. The sample records some 150,000 clones, roughly four fifths being singletons. Sequencing was carried out using PBMCs. These receptors were collected from a man between 18 and 29 years old in good health and CMV-seropositive.

The chain has TRBV2 and TRBJ1-1; no reliable D call. Germline V gene lookup returns CDR1 SNHLY and CDR2 FYNNEI. This CDR3 comprises 13 residues. The germline V and J ends were trimmed by 10 bases and 3 bases, with 15 bases remaining between them. CDR3 coding DNA: TGTGCCACCGGAAGGGAGTGGGACACTGAAGCTTTCTTT. It encodes CATGREWDTEAFF.

On this clone: A read error may produce the germline difference seen at one junction end. The CDR3 nucleotides are TGTGCTAGCAGCCCGGCCGGGACTAGCGGCTCCTACGAGCAGTACTTC. Its translation is CASSPAGTSGSYEQYF. The rearrangement uses TRBV7-7 and TRBJ2-7; 11 bases agree with TRBD2. The CDR3 contains 16 residues. The V gene's germline CDR1 is SSHAT and CDR2 FNYEAQ (reference sequence).

This chain joins TRBV28 and TRBJ2-3; D is possibly TRBD2 (7 bases). Per the germline V gene, CDR1 is MDHEN and CDR2 is SYDVKM. The CDR3 is made up of 12 amino acids. V lost 5 bases to trimming and J lost 8 bases, with 11 bases between them. In DNA form, the CDR3 reads TGTGCCAGCAGTGGGGGGGCCAGTACGCAGTATTTT. It codes for CASSGGASTQYF. The variable domain in full, with the rest retrieved from reference TRBV28 and TRBJ2-3, is DVKVTQSSRYLVKRTGEKVFLECVQDMDHENMFWYRQDPGLGLRLIYFSYDVKMKEKGDIPEGYSVSREKKERFSLILESASTNQTSMYLCASSGGASTQYFGPGTRLTVL.

The V and J genes are TRBV5-6 and TRBJ1-1; 9 nucleotides match TRBD1. Looked up from germline, CDR1 is SGHDT and CDR2 is YYEEEE. This CDR3 is built from 15 residues. The V and J ends lost 4 bases and 2 bases, in that order; junction bases with no gene match: 6. The CDR3: CASSPRTGDNTEAFF. Here the CDR3 DNA reads TGTGCCAGCAGCCCCAGGACAGGGGATAACACTGAAGCTTTCTTT.

The chain carries TRBV27 and TRBJ2-5, with 8 positions matching TRBD1. This CDR3 has 15 residues. Trimming at V came to 5 bases and at J to 4 bases, leaving 9 bases not matched to a gene. CDR1 is MNHEY and CDR2 is SMNVEV in the germline V gene (reference sequence). This chain's CDR3 is CASSRTGWMGETQYF. DNA for the CDR3: TGTGCCAGCAGTCGGACAGGGTGGATGGGAGAGACCCAGTACTTC.

Points on this clone: Other DNA sequences in the sample encode the same CDR3. The chain recombines TRBV28 with TRBJ1-1, with a tentative D call TRBD1 (5 bases). The CDR3 consists of 14 residues. Per germline, CDR1 MDHEN and CDR2 SYDVKM. Trimming removed 3 bases from V and 1 base from J, with 9 bases in between. CDR3 nucleotide sequence: TGTGCCAGCAGTTTCCGGGGGGGGAACACTGAAGCTTTCTTT. Translated: CASSFRGGNTEAFF.